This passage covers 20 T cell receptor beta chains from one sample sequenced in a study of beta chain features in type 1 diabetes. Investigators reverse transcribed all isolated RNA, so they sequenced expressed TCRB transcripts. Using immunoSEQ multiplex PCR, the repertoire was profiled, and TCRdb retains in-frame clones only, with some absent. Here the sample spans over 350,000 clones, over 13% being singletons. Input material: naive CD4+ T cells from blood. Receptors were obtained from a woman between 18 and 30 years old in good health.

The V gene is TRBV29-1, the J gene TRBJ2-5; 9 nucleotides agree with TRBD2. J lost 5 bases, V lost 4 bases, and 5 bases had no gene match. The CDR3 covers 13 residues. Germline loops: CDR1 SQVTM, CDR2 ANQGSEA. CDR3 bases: TGCAGCGTTGTAGCGGGAGTCGCCGAGACCCAGTACTTC. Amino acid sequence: CSVVAGVAETQYF.

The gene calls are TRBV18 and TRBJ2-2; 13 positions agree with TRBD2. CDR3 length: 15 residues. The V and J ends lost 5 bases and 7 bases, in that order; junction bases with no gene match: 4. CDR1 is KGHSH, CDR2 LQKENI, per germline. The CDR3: CASSNGLAGDGELFF. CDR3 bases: TGTGCCAGCTCAAACGGACTAGCGGGAGACGGGGAGCTGTTTTTT.

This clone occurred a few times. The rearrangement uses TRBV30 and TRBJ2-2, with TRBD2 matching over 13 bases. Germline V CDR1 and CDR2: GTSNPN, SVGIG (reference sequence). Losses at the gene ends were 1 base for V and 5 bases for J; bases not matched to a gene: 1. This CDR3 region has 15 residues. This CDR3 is CAWSAGLAGTGELFF. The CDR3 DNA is TGTGCCTGGAGTGCGGGACTAGCGGGGACCGGGGAGCTGTTTTTT. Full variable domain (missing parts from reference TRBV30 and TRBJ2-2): SQTIHQWPATLVQPVGSPLSLECTVEGTSNPNLYWYRQAAGRGLQLLFYSVGIGQISSEVPQNLSASRPQDRQFILSSKKLLLSDSGFYLCAWSAGLAGTGELFFGEGSRLTVL.

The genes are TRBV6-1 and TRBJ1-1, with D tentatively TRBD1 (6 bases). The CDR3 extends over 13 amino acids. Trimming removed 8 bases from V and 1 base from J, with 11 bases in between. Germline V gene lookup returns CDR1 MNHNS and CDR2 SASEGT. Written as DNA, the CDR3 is TGTGCCAGCGGGAAACAGGGGAACACTGAAGCTTTCTTT. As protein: CASGKQGNTEAFF.

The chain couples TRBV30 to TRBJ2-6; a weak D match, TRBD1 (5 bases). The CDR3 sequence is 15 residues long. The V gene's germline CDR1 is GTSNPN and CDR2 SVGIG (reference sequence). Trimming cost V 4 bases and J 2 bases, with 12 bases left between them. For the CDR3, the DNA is TGTGCCTGGAATGGGGCTTCCACTGGGGCCAACGTCCTGACTTTC. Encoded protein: CAWNGASTGANVLTF.

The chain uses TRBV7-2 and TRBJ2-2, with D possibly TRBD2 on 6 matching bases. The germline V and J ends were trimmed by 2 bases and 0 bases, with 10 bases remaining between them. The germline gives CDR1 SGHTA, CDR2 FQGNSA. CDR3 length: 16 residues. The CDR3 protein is CASSLSGPTNTGELFF. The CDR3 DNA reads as TGTGCCAGCAGCTTAAGCGGGCCTACGAACACCGGGGAGCTGTTTTTT.

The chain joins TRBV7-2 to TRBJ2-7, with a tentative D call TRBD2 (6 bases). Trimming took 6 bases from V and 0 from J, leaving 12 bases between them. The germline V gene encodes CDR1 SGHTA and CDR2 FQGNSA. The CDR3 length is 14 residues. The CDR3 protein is CASRQAGSSYEQYF. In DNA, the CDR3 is TGTGCCAGCAGACAAGCGGGTTCCTCCTACGAGCAGTACTTC.

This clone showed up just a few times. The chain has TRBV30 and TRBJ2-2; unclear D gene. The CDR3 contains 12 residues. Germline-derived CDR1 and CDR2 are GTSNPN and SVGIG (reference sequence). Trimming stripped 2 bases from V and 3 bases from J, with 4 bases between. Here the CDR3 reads CAWSRDTGELFF. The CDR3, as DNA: TGTGCCTGGAGTCGGGACACCGGGGAGCTGTTTTTT.

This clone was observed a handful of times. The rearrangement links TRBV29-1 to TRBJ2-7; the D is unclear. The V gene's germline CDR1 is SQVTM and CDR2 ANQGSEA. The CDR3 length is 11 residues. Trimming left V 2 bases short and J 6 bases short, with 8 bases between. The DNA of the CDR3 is TGCAGCGTTGAACGTAGTAGCGAGCAGTACTTC. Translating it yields CSVERSSEQYF.

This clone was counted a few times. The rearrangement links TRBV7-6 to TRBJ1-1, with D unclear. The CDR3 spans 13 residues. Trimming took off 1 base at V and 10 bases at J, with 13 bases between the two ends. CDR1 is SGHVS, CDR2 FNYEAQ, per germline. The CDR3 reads CASSLERGVGAFF. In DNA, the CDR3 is TGTGCCAGCAGCTTAGAACGAGGAGTTGGAGCTTTCTTT.

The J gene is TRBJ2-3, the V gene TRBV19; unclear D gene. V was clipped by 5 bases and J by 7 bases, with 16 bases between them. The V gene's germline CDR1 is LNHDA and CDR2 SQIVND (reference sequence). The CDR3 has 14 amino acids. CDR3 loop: CASSFVGEGNTQYF. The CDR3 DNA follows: TGTGCCAGTAGTTTTGTGGGCGAAGGAAATACGCAGTATTTT.

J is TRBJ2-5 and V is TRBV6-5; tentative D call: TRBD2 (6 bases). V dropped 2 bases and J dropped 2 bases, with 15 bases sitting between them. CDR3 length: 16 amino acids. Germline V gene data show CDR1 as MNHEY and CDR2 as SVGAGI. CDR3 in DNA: TGTGCCAGCAGTTACCAGGACCCCCGGGGGCAAGAGACCCAGTACTTC. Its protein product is CASSYQDPRGQETQYF.

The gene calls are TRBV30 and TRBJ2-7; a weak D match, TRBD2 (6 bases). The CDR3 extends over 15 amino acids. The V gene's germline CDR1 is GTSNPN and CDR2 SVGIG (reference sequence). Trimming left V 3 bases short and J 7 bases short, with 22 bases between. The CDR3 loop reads CAWSGTLSLAGEQYF. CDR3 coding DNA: TGTGCCTGGAGCGGTACCTTATCACTAGCTGGTGAGCAGTACTTC.

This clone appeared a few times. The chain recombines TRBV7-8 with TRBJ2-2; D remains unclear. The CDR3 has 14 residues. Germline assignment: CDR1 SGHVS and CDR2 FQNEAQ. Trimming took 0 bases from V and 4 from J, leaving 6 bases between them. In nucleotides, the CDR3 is TGTGCCAGCAGCTTAGCGCGAGGCACCGGGGAGCTGTTTTTT. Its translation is CASSLARGTGELFF.

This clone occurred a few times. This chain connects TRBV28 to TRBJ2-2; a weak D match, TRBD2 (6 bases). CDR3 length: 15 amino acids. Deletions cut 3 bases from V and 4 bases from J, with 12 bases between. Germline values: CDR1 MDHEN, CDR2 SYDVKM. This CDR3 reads CASSLRRALTGELFF. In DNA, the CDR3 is TGTGCCAGCAGTTTGCGGAGGGCCCTCACCGGGGAGCTGTTTTTT.

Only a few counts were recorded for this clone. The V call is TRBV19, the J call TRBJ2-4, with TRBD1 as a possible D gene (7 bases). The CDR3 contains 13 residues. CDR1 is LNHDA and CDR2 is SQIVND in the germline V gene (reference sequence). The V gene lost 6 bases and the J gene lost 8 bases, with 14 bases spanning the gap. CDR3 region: CASRSTGEDIQYF. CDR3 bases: TGTGCCAGTAGATCCACAGGGGAGGACATTCAGTACTTC. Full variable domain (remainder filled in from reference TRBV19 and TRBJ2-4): DGGITQSPKYLFRKEGQNVTLSCEQNLNHDAMYWYRQDPGQGLRLIYYSQIVNDFQKGDIAEGYSVSREKKESFPLTVTSAQKNPTAFYLCASRSTGEDIQYFGAGTRLSVL.

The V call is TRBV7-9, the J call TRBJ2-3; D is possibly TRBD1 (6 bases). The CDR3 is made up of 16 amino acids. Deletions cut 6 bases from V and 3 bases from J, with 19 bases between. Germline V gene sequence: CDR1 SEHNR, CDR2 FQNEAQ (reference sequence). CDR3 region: CASSYYSGVATDTQYF. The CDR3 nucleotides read TGTGCCAGCAGTTATTATTCAGGGGTCGCGACAGATACGCAGTATTTT.

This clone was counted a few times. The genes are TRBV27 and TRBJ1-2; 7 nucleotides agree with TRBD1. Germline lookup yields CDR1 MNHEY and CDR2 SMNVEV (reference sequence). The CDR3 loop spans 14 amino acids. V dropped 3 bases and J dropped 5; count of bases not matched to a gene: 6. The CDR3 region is CASSFRGQAYGYTF. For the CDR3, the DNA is TGTGCCAGCAGTTTTCGAGGACAGGCTTATGGCTACACCTTC.

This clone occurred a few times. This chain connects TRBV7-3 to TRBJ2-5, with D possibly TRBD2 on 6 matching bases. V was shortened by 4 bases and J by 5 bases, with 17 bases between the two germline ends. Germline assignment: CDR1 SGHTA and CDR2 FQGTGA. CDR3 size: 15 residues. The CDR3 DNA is TGTGCCAGCAGCTCGCCCGGGCCTGGGGGGGAGACCCAGTACTTC. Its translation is CASSSPGPGGETQYF.

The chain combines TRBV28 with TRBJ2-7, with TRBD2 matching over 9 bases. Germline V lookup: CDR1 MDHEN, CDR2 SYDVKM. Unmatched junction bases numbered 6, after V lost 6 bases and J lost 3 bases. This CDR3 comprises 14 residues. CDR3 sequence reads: CASSRTSANYEQYF. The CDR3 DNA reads TGTGCCAGCAGCCGGACTAGCGCAAACTACGAGCAGTACTTC.